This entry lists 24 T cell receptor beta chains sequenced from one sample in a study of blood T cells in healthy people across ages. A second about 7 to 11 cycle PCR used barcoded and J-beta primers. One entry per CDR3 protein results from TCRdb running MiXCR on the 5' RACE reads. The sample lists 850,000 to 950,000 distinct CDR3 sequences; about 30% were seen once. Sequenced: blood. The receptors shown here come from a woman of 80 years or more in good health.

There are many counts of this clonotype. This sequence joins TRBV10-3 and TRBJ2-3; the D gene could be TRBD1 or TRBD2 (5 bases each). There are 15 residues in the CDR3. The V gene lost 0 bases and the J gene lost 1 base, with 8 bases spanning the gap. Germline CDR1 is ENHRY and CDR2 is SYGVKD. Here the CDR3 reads CAISESLGGTDTQYF. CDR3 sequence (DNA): TGTGCCATCAGTGAGTCATTGGGGGGCACAGATACGCAGTATTTT.

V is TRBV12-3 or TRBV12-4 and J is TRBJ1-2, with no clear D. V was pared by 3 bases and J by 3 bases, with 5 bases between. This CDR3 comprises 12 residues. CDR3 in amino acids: CASSFEYYGYTF. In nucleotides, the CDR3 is TGTGCCAGCAGTTTCGAATACTATGGCTACACCTTC.

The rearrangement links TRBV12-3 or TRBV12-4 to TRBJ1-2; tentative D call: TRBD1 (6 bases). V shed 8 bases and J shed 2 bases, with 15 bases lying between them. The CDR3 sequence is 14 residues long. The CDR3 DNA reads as TGTGCCAGCGCCTTTGGGGGGGCAAACTATGGCTACACCTTC. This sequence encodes CASAFGGANYGYTF.

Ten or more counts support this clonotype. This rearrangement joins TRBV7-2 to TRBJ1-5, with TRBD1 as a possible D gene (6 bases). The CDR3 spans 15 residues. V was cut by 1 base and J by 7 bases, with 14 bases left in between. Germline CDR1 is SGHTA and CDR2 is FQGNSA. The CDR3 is CASSLGGQGGQPQHF. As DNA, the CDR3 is TGTGCCAGCAGCTTAGGGGGGCAGGGAGGCCAGCCCCAGCATTTT.

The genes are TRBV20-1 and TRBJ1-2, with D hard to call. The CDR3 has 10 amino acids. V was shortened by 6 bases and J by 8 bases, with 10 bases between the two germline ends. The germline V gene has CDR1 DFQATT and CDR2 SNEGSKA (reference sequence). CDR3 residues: CSAPKMGYTF. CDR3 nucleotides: TGCAGTGCCCCAAAAATGGGCTACACCTTC.

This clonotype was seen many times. For the CDR3, the DNA is TGCAGTGCTAGAGCACCGGGAGCTCAGCCCCAGCATTTT. Translating gives CSARAPGAQPQHF. V gene TRBV20-1 combines with J gene TRBJ1-5; D is unclear. Trimming shortened V by 1 base and J by 6 bases, and 10 bases separated the two germline ends. The CDR3 has 13 residues. CDR1 DFQATT and CDR2 SNEGSKA come from the germline V gene (reference sequence).

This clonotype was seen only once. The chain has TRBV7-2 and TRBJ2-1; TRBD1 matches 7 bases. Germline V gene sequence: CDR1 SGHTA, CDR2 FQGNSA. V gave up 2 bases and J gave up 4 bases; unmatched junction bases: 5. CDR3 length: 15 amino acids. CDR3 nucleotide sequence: TGTGCCAGCAGCTTAACCGGGACAGAGTACAATGAGCAGTTCTTC. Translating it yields CASSLTGTEYNEQFF.

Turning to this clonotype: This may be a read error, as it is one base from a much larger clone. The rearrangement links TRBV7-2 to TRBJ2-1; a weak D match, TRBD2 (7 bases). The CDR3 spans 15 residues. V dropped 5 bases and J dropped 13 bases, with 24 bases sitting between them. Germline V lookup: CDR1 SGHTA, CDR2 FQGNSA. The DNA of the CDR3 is TGTGCCAGCAGCCCCCTCTACGGGGGGCCGGAGACCCAGTTCTTC. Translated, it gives CASSPLYGGPETQFF.

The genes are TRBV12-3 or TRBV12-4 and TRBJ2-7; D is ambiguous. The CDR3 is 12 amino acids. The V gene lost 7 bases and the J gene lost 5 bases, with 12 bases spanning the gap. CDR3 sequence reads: CASTRSLDEQYF. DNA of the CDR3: TGTGCCAGCACCCGCAGCCTCGACGAGCAGTACTTC.

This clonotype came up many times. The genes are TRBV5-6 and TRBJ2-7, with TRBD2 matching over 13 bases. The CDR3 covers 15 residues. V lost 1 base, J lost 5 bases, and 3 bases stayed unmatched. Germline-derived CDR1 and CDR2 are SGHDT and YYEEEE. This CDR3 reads CASSLTTSGGDEQYF. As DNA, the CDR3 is TGTGCCAGCAGCTTGACAACTAGCGGGGGGGACGAGCAGTACTTC.

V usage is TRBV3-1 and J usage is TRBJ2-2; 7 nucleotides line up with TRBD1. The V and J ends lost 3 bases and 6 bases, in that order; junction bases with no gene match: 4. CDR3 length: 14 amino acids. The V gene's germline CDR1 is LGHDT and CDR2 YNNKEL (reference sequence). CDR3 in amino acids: CASSHRQGPGELFF. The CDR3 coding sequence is TGTGCCAGCAGCCACCGACAGGGTCCCGGGGAGCTGTTTTTT.

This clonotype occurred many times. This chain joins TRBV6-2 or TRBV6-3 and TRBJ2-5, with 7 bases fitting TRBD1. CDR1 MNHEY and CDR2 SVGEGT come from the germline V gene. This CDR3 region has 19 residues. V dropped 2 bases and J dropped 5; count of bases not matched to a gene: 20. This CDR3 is CASSYRGTALPQGSETQYF. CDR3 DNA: TGTGCCAGCAGTTACAGGGGGACAGCCTTACCCCAGGGCAGCGAGACCCAGTACTTC.

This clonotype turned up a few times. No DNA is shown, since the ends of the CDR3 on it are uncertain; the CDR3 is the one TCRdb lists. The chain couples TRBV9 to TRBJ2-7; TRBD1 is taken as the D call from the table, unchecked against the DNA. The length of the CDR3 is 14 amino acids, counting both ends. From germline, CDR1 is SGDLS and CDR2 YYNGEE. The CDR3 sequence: CASSVGWGQGAGYF.

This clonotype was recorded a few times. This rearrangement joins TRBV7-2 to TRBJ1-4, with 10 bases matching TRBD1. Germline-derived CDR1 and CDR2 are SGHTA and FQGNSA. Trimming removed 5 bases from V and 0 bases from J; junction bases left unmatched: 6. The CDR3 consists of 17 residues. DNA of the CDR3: TGTGCCAGCAGCCAGAGGGACAGGGGTGCAACTAATGAAAAACTGTTTTTT. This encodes CASSQRDRGATNEKLFF.

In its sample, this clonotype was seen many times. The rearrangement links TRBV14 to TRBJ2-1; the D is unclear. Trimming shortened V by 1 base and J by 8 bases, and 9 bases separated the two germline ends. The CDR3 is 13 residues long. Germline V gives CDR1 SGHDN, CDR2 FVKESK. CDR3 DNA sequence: TGTGCCAGCAGCCAAGCGGTACACCATGAGCAGTTCTTC. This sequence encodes CASSQAVHHEQFF.

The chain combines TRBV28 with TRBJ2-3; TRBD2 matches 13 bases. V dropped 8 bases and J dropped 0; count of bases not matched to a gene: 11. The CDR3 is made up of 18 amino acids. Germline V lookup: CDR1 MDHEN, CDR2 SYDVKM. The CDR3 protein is CASGKGLAGEPSTDTQYF. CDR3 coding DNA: TGTGCCAGCGGGAAAGGACTAGCGGGGGAACCCAGCACAGATACGCAGTATTTT.

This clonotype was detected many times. In DNA form, the CDR3 reads TGTGCCAGCAGGGAAATGGGGACAGGTCGCAATCAGCCCCAGCATTTT. It specifies CASREMGTGRNQPQHF. V and J are TRBV6-2 or TRBV6-3 and TRBJ1-5; TRBD1 matches 8 bases. Losses at the gene ends were 6 bases for V and 2 bases for J; bases not matched to a gene: 9. The CDR3 contains 16 residues. Germline values: CDR1 MNHEY, CDR2 SVGEGT.

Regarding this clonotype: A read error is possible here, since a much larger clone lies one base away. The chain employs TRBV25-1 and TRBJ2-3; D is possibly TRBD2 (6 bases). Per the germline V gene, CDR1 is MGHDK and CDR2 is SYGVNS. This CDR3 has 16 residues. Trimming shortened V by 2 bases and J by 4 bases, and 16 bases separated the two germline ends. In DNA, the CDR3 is TGTGCCAGCAGTGAAGCACTAGCTTTCTCCCCAGATACGCAGTATTTT. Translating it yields CASSEALAFSPDTQYF.

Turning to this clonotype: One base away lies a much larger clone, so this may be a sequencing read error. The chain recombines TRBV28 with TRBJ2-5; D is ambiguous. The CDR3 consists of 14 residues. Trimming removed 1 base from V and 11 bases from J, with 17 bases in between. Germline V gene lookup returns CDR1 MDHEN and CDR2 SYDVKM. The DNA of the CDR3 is TGTGCCAGCAGTTTATTGGGCCAGGCGGATGAGCAGTACTTC. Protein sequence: CASSLLGQADEQYF.

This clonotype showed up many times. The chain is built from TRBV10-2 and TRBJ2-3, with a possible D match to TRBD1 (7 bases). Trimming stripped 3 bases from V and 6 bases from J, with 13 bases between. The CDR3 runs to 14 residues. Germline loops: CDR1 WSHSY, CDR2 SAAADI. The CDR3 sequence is CASSDMAGGDTQYF. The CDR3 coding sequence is TGCGCCAGCAGTGATATGGCAGGGGGGGATACGCAGTATTTT.

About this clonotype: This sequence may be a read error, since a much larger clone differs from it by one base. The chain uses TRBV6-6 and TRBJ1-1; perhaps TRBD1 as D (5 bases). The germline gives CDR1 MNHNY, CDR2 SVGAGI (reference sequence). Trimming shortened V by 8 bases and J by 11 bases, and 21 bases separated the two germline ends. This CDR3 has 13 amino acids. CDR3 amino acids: CASGSGPSLWAFF. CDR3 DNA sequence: TGTGCCAGCGGTTCGGGACCCAGCCTTTGGGCTTTCTTT.

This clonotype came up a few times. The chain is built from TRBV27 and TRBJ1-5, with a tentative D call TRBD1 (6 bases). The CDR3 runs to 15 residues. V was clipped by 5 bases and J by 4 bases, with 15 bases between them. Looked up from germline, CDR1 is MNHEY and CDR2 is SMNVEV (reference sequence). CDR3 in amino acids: CASSLRPGQNQPQHF. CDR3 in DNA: TGTGCCAGCAGTCTTCGACCGGGACAAAATCAGCCCCAGCATTTT.

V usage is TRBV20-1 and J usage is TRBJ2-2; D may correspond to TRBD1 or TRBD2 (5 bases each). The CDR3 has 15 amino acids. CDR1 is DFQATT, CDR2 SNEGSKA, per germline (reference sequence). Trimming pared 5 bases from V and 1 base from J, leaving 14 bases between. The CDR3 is CSADSGTRNTGELFF. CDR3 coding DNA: TGCAGTGCTGACTCCGGGACCCGGAACACCGGGGAGCTGTTTTTT.

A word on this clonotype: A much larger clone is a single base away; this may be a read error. The CDR3 bases are TGTACCAGCAGTCGAGCGGGGGGAATGCAAGAGACCCAGTACTTC. It specifies CTSSRAGGMQETQYF. The chain has TRBV6-5 and TRBJ2-5; 9 bases align to TRBD2. CDR1 and CDR2 (germline): MNHEY, SVGAGI. This CDR3 region has 15 residues.